This T cell receptor beta chain was sequenced during a study of T cells in Graves' hyperthyroidism and ophthalmopathy. Study findings and constraints: Most expanded thyroid clonotypes above 0.001 recurred in blood.

Note on this clonotype: Its specificity is not known.

V trimming: 3 bases; J trimming: 0 bases; junction bases outside the gene matches: 9. The CDR3 loop spans 18 amino acids. Germline V gene data show CDR1 as SGHRS and CDR2 as YFSETQ. Researchers amplified the TCR beta CDR3 regions from RNA transcripts. Using the HTBI primer set, a first-round RT-PCR was run on the TCR CDR3. A single record per CDR3 protein comes from TCRdb applying MiXCR to the multiplex PCR reads. The sample shows about 510,000 distinct CDR3 sequences, 11% to 15% of them seen only once. Sequencing was carried out using blood. This chain links TRBV5-1 with TRBJ1-6; 7 bases align to TRBD1. The TCR was taken from a middle-aged woman with Graves' hyperthyroidism. CDR3 residues: CASSWDSSISSYNSPLHF. The DNA of the CDR3 is TGCGCCAGCAGCTGGGACAGTTCGATAAGCTCCTATAATTCACCCCTCCACTTT.